The 14 T cell receptor beta chains in this list originate from one sample, sequenced in a study of response to subunit inactivated influenza vaccine. Each CDR3 protein gets one entry after TCRdb re-called the RT-PCR reads with MiXCR. The repertoire consists of more than 150,000 distinct CDR3 sequences, with over 8.5% occurring once and the leading ten covering around 33%. The specimen was CD8+ T cells sorted from PBMCs, collected around 25 months after vaccination. These receptors all come from a man aged 50 to 69 who received an inactivated influenza vaccine.

This clonotype turned up a few times. This chain uses TRBV2 with TRBJ2-1; 10 bases are shared with TRBD1. V lost 8 bases to trimming and J lost 6 bases; unmatched junction nucleotides: 4. The CDR3 consists of 13 residues. Germline CDR1 is SNHLY and CDR2 is FYNNEI. CDR3 region: CASSGTGANEQFF. The CDR3 nucleotides are TGTGCCAGCTCCGGGACAGGGGCCAATGAGCAGTTCTTC.

This clonotype occurred a few times. The V call is TRBV29-1, the J call TRBJ2-1; tentative D call: TRBD1 (7 bases). The CDR3 has 13 residues. Germline assignment: CDR1 SQVTM and CDR2 ANQGSEA. The V end lost 5 bases, the J end lost 6 bases, and 14 bases lay between the germline ends. The CDR3 region is CSVWGRGANEQFF. The CDR3 DNA sequence: TGCAGCGTTTGGGGCAGGGGGGCCAATGAGCAGTTCTTC.

This chain joins TRBV4-1 and TRBJ1-5; D possibly corresponds to TRBD1 (6 bases). CDR3 length: 15 residues. V gave up 8 bases and J gave up 7 bases, with 21 bases separating them. Germline CDR1 MGHRA, CDR2 YSYEKL. Here the CDR3 reads CASGTSGGAGQPQHF. The CDR3 coding sequence is TGCGCCAGCGGGACTTCGGGGGGCGCAGGACAGCCCCAGCATTTT.

The chain has TRBV29-1 and TRBJ1-1; 11 bases are a match to TRBD1. V lost 2 bases, J lost 0 bases, and 8 bases stayed unmatched. Germline assignment: CDR1 SQVTM and CDR2 ANQGSEA. The CDR3 has 17 amino acids. CDR3 sequence: CSVEFGRTGGMNTEAFF. The CDR3 nucleotides read TGCAGCGTTGAATTTGGCAGGACAGGGGGCATGAACACTGAAGCTTTCTTT.

This clonotype was seen a handful of times. The chain carries TRBV28 and TRBJ2-1, with D perhaps matching TRBD2 (5 bases). V lost 1 base, J lost 5 bases, and 12 bases lay in between. CDR1 and CDR2 from the germline V gene are MDHEN and SYDVKM. The CDR3 runs to 15 residues. The CDR3 loop is CASSLFPAANNEQFF. Here the CDR3 DNA reads TGTGCCAGCAGTTTATTTCCAGCGGCTAACAATGAGCAGTTCTTC. The full variable domain, its missing parts supplied by reference TRBV28 and TRBJ2-1, is DVKVTQSSRYLVKRTGEKVFLECVQDMDHENMFWYRQDPGLGLRLIYFSYDVKMKEKGDIPEGYSVSREKKERFSLILESASTNQTSMYLCASSLFPAANNEQFFGPGTRLTVL.

This clonotype was counted only a few times. The CDR3 reads CASSQAAYRGPDETQYF. The CDR3 nucleotides are TGCGCCAGCAGCCAAGCGGCTTACAGGGGGCCAGACGAGACCCAGTACTTC. This chain connects TRBV4-3 to TRBJ2-5; 9 bases map to TRBD1. Germline trimming cut 1 base from V and 5 bases from J; bases unmatched to any gene: 11. This CDR3 contains 17 residues. Germline assignment: CDR1 LGHNA and CDR2 YSLEER.

This chain links TRBV12-3 or TRBV12-4 with TRBJ2-1; 13 positions match TRBD2. The CDR3 totals 15 residues. After removal of 4 bases from V and 10 bases from J, the junction contained 7 bases not matched to a gene. The CDR3 coding sequence is TGTGCCAGCAGTTGGACTAGCGGGGGAGGAGAGGAGCAGTTCTTC. Protein product: CASSWTSGGGEEQFF.

CDR3: CASSLRYSGNEKLFF. In nucleotides, the CDR3 is TGTGCCAGCAGCTTACGGTACAGCGGGAATGAAAAACTGTTTTTT. The chain recombines TRBV11-2 with TRBJ1-4; D not resolved. CDR1 and CDR2 from the germline V gene are SGHAT and FQNNGV. The CDR3 spans 15 residues. Trimming cost V 2 bases and J 5 bases, with 12 bases left between them.

This clonotype was recorded at least ten times. This sequence joins TRBV7-2 and TRBJ1-1, with unresolved D. Germline V CDR1 and CDR2: SGHTA, FQGNSA. V lost 4 bases and J lost 5, with 5 bases in between. The CDR3 consists of 11 residues. Here the CDR3 reads CASSSGTEAFF. The CDR3 bases are TGTGCCAGCAGCTCCGGGACTGAAGCTTTCTTT.

The chain joins TRBV5-1 to TRBJ2-3; tentatively, D is TRBD2 (5 bases). Trimming left V 0 bases short and J 3 bases short, with 20 bases between. Germline CDR1 and CDR2: SGHRS and YFSETQ. CDR3 length: 18 residues. The CDR3 DNA reads TGCGCCAGCAGCTTGGTTCGTACGAGGGTGGTGTCTACAGATACGCAGTATTTT. Its translation: CASSLVRTRVVSTDTQYF.

The chain uses TRBV27 and TRBJ2-3; the match to TRBD2 covers 10 bases. Germline V CDR1 and CDR2: MNHEY, SMNVEV (reference sequence). The J segment lost 5 bases and the V segment lost 2 bases, leaving 4 bases of the junction unmatched. This CDR3 region has 15 residues. The CDR3 DNA reads TGTGCCAGCAGTTTACTAGCGGGAGCATTAGATACGCAGTATTTT. It is translated as CASSLLAGALDTQYF.

The chain carries TRBV28 and TRBJ1-2; TRBD1 matches 9 bases. Per germline, CDR1 MDHEN and CDR2 SYDVKM. CDR3 size: 13 residues. V gave up 6 bases and J gave up 7 bases; unmatched junction bases: 6. CDR3 loop: CASSRDRVFGYTF. The DNA for the CDR3 is TGTGCCAGCAGCCGGGACAGGGTGTTTGGCTACACCTTC.

There are many counts of this clonotype. The rearrangement joins TRBV9 to TRBJ1-1; possible D gene TRBD1, 5 bases. V was trimmed by 0 bases and J by 4 bases, leaving 7 bases between them. Germline V lookup: CDR1 SGDLS, CDR2 YYNGEE. The CDR3 has 13 residues. The CDR3 DNA reads as TGTGCCAGCAGCGTAGGTCAGGGCACTGAAGCTTTCTTT. Protein product: CASSVGQGTEAFF. The entire variable domain, with the rest obtained from reference TRBV9 and TRBJ1-1, is as follows: DSGVTQTPKHLITATGQRVTLRCSPRSGDLSVYWYQQSLDQGLQFLIQYYNGEERAKGNILERFSAQQFPDLHSELNLSSLELGDSALYFCASSVGQGTEAFFGQGTRLTVV.

This sequence joins TRBV19 and TRBJ2-7, with 7 bases aligning to TRBD2. With V trimmed by 3 bases and J by 4 bases, 9 bases remained unmatched. This CDR3 spans 15 amino acids. CDR1 and CDR2 from the germline V gene are LNHDA and SQIVND (reference sequence). The CDR3: CASSINPSGQYEQYF. DNA for the CDR3: TGTGCCAGTAGTATCAACCCTAGCGGACAATACGAGCAGTACTTC.